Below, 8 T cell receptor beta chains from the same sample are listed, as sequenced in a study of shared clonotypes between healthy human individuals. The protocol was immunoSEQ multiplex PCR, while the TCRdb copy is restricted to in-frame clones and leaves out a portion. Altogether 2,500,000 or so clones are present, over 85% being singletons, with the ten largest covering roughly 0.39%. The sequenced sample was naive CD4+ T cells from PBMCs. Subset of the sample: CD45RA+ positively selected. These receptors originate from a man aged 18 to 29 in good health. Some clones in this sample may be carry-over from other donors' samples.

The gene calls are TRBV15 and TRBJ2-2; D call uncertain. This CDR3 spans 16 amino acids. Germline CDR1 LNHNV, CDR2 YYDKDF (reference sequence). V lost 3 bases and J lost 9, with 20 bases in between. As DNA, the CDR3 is TGTGCCACCAGCAGTGATATTCAGGCCACCGCCCGGGAGCTGTTTTTT. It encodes CATSSDIQATARELFF. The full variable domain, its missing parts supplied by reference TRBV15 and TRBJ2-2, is DAMVIQNPRYQVTQFGKPVTLSCSQTLNHNVMYWYQQKSSQAPKLLFHYYDKDFNNEADTPDNFQSRRPNTSFCFLDIRSPGLGDTAMYLCATSSDIQATARELFFGEGSRLTVL.

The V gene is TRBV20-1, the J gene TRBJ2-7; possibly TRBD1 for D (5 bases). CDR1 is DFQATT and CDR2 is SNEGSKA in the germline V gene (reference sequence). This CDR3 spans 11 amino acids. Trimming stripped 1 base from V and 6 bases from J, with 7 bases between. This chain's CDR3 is CSARATGEQYF. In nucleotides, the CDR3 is TGCAGTGCTAGAGCCACAGGCGAGCAGTACTTC.

CDR3 sequence: CASSRQGAGQPQHF. Written as DNA, the CDR3 is TGTGCCAGCAGCAGACAGGGGGCTGGTCAGCCCCAGCATTTT. The chain is built from TRBV27 and TRBJ1-5, with TRBD1 matching over 10 bases. The CDR3 has 14 residues. Trimming removed 6 bases from V and 6 bases from J; junction bases left unmatched: 5. CDR1 and CDR2 from the germline V gene are MNHEY and SMNVEV (reference sequence).

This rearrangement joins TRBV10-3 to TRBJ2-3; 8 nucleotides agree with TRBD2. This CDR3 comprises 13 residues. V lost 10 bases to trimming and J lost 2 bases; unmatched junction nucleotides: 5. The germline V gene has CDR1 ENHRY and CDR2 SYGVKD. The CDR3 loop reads CATHGGVTDTQYF. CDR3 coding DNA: TGTGCCACCCACGGGGGGGTCACAGATACGCAGTATTTT.

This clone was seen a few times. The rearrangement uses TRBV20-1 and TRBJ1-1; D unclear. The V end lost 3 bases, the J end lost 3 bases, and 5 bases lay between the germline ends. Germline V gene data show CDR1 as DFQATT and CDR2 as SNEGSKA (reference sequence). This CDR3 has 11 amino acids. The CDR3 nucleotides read TGCAGTGCTAGTCCCCACACTGAAGCTTTCTTT. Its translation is CSASPHTEAFF.

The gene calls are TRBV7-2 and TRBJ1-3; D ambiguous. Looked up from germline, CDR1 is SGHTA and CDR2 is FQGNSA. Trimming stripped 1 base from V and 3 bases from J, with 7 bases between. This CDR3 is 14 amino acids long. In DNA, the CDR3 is TGTGCCAGCAGCTTAGGTTGGGGTGGAAACACCATATATTTT. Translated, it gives CASSLGWGGNTIYF.

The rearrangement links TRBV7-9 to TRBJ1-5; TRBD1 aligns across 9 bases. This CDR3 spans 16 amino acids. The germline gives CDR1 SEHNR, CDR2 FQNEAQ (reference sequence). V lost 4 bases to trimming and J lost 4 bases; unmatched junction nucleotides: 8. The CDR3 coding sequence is TGTGCCAGCAGCTCGGAAGACAGGGGGAGAAATCAGCCCCAGCATTTT. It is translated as CASSSEDRGRNQPQHF.

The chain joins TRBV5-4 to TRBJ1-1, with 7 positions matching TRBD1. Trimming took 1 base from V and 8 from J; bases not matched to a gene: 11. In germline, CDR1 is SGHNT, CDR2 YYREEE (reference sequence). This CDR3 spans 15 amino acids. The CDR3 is CASSLPGGKPGEAFF. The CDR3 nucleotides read TGTGCCAGCAGCTTGCCAGGGGGGAAACCTGGGGAAGCTTTCTTT. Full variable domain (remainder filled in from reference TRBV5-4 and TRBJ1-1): ETGVTQSPTHLIKTRGQQVTLRCSSQSGHNTVSWYQQALGQGPQFIFQYYREEENGRGNFPPRFSGLQFPNYSSELNVNALELDDSALYLCASSLPGGKPGEAFFGQGTRLTVV.